This entry lists 3 T cell receptor beta chains sequenced from one sample in a study of Ad26.COV2.S vaccination and SARS-CoV-2 variants. Profiling relied on immunoSEQ multiplex PCR, and the TCRdb table lists in-frame clones only, not all of them. Of 440,000 or so clones in the sample, 80% to 90% were seen once. Regarding treatment: 19 received Ad26.COV2.S at low or high dose, single or two shots; a few received placebo; per-sample allocation not given. Samples analyzed were those drawn on day 63 after the first vaccine or placebo injection. The material was peripheral blood, obtained in a trial of Ad26.COV2.S vaccine versus placebo. The receptors here all came from a person aged 18-65 years who received the Ad26.COV2.S COVID-19 vaccine or a placebo.

This clone was counted a single time. The chain carries TRBV24-1 and TRBJ1-4; D gene unclear. Trimming took 0 bases from V and 8 from J, leaving 24 bases between them. Germline values: CDR1 KGHDR, CDR2 SFDVKD. The CDR3 runs to 19 residues. CDR3 sequence: CATSDLGPKAWQKGEKLFF. CDR3 DNA sequence: TGTGCCACCAGTGATTTGGGACCTAAGGCGTGGCAGAAAGGGGAAAAACTGTTTTTT.

The rearrangement links TRBV25-1 to TRBJ2-5; the D gene could be TRBD1 or TRBD2 (5 bases each). The germline V gene has CDR1 MGHDK and CDR2 SYGVNS. The CDR3 runs to 15 residues. The V end was cut by 0 bases, the J end by 3 bases, with 11 bases between. The CDR3 is CASSEYWDGKETQYF. The DNA of the CDR3 is TGTGCCAGCAGTGAATATTGGGACGGAAAAGAGACCCAGTACTTC.

J is TRBJ2-1 and V is TRBV6-5; D remains ambiguous. V lost 7 bases and J 3 bases, leaving 10 bases between the germline ends. Germline V CDR1 and CDR2: MNHEY, SVGAGI. This CDR3 contains 13 residues. This CDR3 is CASNPGGYNEQFF. In DNA, the CDR3 is TGTGCCAGCAACCCAGGCGGCTACAATGAGCAGTTCTTC.